The 29 T cell receptor beta chains below come from one sample, sequenced in a study of cytomegalovirus exposure and HLA in healthy donors. Profiling relied on immunoSEQ multiplex PCR, and the TCRdb table lists in-frame clones only, not all of them. The repertoire holds tens of thousands of clones, with roughly 96% as singletons. The sample taken for sequencing was PBMCs. These receptors originate from a man between 18 and 29 years old in good health and CMV-seronegative.

This clone was counted ten times or more. The chain carries TRBV29-1 and TRBJ2-7, with D possibly TRBD1 on 6 matching bases. Germline CDR1 is SQVTM and CDR2 is ANQGSEA. This CDR3 has 13 residues. Trimming took 7 bases from V and 2 from J, leaving 15 bases between them. CDR3 protein: CSAIQGNTYEQYF. In DNA form, the CDR3 reads TGCAGCGCGATACAGGGAAATACCTACGAGCAGTACTTC.

The chain couples TRBV7-8 to TRBJ1-5; TRBD1 aligns across 7 bases. CDR1 is SGHVS and CDR2 is FQNEAQ in the germline V gene. This CDR3 is 15 amino acids long. V lost 7 bases, J lost 5 bases, and 11 bases stayed unmatched. In DNA form, the CDR3 reads TGTGCCAGCACCCTAGATGGGACAGAGTATCAGCCCCAGCATTTT. Protein: CASTLDGTEYQPQHF.

The chain joins TRBV10-3 to TRBJ2-5; a possible D gene is TRBD1 (6 bases). Between the trimmed V and J ends, which lost 6 bases and 2 bases, there was a span of 10 bases. CDR3 size: 13 residues. Germline V lookup: CDR1 ENHRY, CDR2 SYGVKD. Here the CDR3 reads CAIRGQGQETQYF. The DNA for the CDR3 is TGTGCCATCAGAGGCCAGGGGCAAGAGACCCAGTACTTC.

This chain connects TRBV11-2 to TRBJ2-5, with 9 nucleotides matching TRBD1. Germline V gene data show CDR1 as SGHAT and CDR2 as FQNNGV. With V trimmed by 5 bases and J by 5 bases, 9 bases remained unmatched. The CDR3 is 15 residues long. Written as DNA, the CDR3 is TGTGCCAGCAGCCCAAACGCACAGGGGGCTGAGACCCAGTACTTC. This encodes CASSPNAQGAETQYF.

This sequence joins TRBV15 and TRBJ2-7; tentatively, D is TRBD2 (7 bases). This CDR3 region has 17 residues. Germline V gene sequence: CDR1 LNHNV, CDR2 YYDKDF (reference sequence). Trimming pared 0 bases from V and 6 bases from J, leaving 21 bases between. The CDR3 DNA reads TGTGCCACCAGCAGAGATAGGGGGGGCCCCTTACCTCGCGAGCAGTACTTC. This translates into CATSRDRGGPLPREQYF.

The chain joins TRBV19 to TRBJ1-5; 7 bases agree with TRBD1. Germline CDR1 LNHDA, CDR2 SQIVND (reference sequence). V dropped 8 bases and J dropped 4; count of bases not matched to a gene: 11. The CDR3 runs 15 residues. Here the CDR3 DNA reads TGTGCCAGTCCCTTCCCTCAGGGGGTGAATCAGCCCCAGCATTTT. Amino acid sequence: CASPFPQGVNQPQHF.

The chain uses TRBV18 and TRBJ1-3; no reliable D call. CDR3 length: 15 residues. CDR1 KGHSH and CDR2 LQKENI come from the germline V gene. Trimming removed 1 base at V and 3 bases at J, with 10 bases between. The CDR3 sequence: CASSPQLRGGNTIYF. The CDR3 DNA sequence: TGTGCCAGCTCACCACAGCTACGAGGTGGAAACACCATATATTTT.

The V and J genes are TRBV15 and TRBJ1-1; D is ambiguous. The CDR3 runs to 13 residues. V lost 0 bases and J 2 bases, leaving 4 bases between the germline ends. CDR1 is LNHNV, CDR2 YYDKDF, per germline (reference sequence). In nucleotides, the CDR3 is TGTGCCACCAGCAGAGAAACTAACACTGAAGCTTTCTTT. Its protein product is CATSRETNTEAFF.

The chain recombines TRBV7-2 with TRBJ1-1; 7 bases align to TRBD1. The V gene's germline CDR1 is SGHTA and CDR2 FQGNSA. The CDR3 has 15 amino acids. J lost 4 bases, V lost 4 bases, and 9 bases had no gene match. The CDR3 sequence: CASSSRNRGGTEAFF. The CDR3, as DNA: TGTGCCAGCAGCTCCCGGAACAGGGGCGGCACTGAAGCTTTCTTT.

The V and J genes are TRBV2 and TRBJ1-5; no clear D gene. V shed 3 bases and J shed 0 bases, with 9 bases lying between them. The CDR3 is 15 amino acids. Per germline, CDR1 SNHLY and CDR2 FYNNEI. The CDR3 here is CASSEYSYSNQPQHF. In nucleotides, the CDR3 is TGTGCCAGCAGTGAGTACAGTTATAGCAATCAGCCCCAGCATTTT.

The rearrangement uses TRBV19 and TRBJ2-3, with D possibly TRBD1 on 6 matching bases. From germline, CDR1 is LNHDA and CDR2 SQIVND (reference sequence). Between the trimmed V and J ends, which lost 5 bases and 6 bases, there was a span of 18 bases. This CDR3 contains 15 residues. The CDR3 DNA is TGTGCCAGTAGTTTTGTCACAGGACAGAGTGATACGCAGTATTTT. This sequence encodes CASSFVTGQSDTQYF.

The chain couples TRBV19 to TRBJ2-5, with TRBD2 matching over 7 bases. This CDR3 spans 13 amino acids. Germline CDR1 and CDR2: LNHDA and SQIVND (reference sequence). Trimming at V came to 8 bases and at J to 5 bases, leaving 8 bases not matched to a gene. The DNA of the CDR3 is TGTGCCAGTCGCCGGGGAGGGGAGGAGACCCAGTACTTC. This encodes CASRRGGEETQYF.

The CDR3 DNA reads as TGTGCCAGCAGAGTAAGGGGTTACGAGCAGTACTTC. Its translation: CASRVRGYEQYF. The chain links TRBV28 to TRBJ2-7; TRBD1 might be the D (5 bases). The V gene lost 6 bases and the J gene lost 4 bases, with 10 bases spanning the gap. Germline assignment: CDR1 MDHEN and CDR2 SYDVKM. This CDR3 region has 12 residues.

The rearrangement uses TRBV9 and TRBJ1-2; perhaps TRBD1 as D (6 bases). Deletions cut 0 bases from V and 0 bases from J, with 6 bases between. The germline V gene has CDR1 SGDLS and CDR2 YYNGEE. This CDR3 comprises 14 residues. CDR3 DNA: TGTGCCAGCAGCGTAGAGGGGGCTAACTATGGCTACACCTTC. Its protein product is CASSVEGANYGYTF.

The V call is TRBV18, the J call TRBJ2-2; 7 bases are a match to TRBD1. The trim removed 5 bases at V and 2 bases at J, leaving 5 bases unmatched. The CDR3 has 15 amino acids. Per the germline V gene, CDR1 is KGHSH and CDR2 is LQKENI. CDR3 protein: CASSDEGANTGELFF. In DNA, the CDR3 is TGTGCCAGCTCAGACGAGGGGGCCAACACCGGGGAGCTGTTTTTT.

CDR3 protein: CASRLTGSAEIPYEQYF. DNA for the CDR3: TGTGCCAGCAGGTTGACAGGGTCCGCGGAAATTCCCTACGAGCAGTACTTC. V and J are TRBV28 and TRBJ2-7; TRBD1 matches at 7 bases. Germline V gene lookup returns CDR1 MDHEN and CDR2 SYDVKM. There are 17 residues in the CDR3. Trimming took 6 bases from V and 2 from J; bases not matched to a gene: 16.

The chain links TRBV2 to TRBJ1-4, with D perhaps matching TRBD1 (6 bases). In germline, CDR1 is SNHLY, CDR2 FYNNEI. The V end lost 4 bases, the J end lost 7 bases, and 16 bases lay between the germline ends. CDR3 length: 15 residues. The CDR3 reads CASSVVGRGAEKLFF. DNA of the CDR3: TGTGCCAGCAGTGTTGTGGGCAGGGGTGCTGAAAAACTGTTTTTT.

The chain couples TRBV29-1 to TRBJ2-7; 7 bases agree with TRBD2. The J segment lost 7 bases and the V segment lost 6 bases, leaving 15 bases of the junction unmatched. This CDR3 is built from 14 residues. Germline loops: CDR1 SQVTM, CDR2 ANQGSEA. This CDR3 reads CSVTGLPEVGEQYF. In nucleotides, the CDR3 is TGCAGCGTCACGGGACTACCTGAGGTCGGGGAGCAGTACTTC.

This chain connects TRBV27 to TRBJ1-3; 8 nucleotides agree with TRBD1. The ends lost 0 bases at V and 0 bases at J; junction bases unmatched: 10. The CDR3 is made up of 19 amino acids. Per germline, CDR1 MNHEY and CDR2 SMNVEV (reference sequence). The CDR3, as DNA: TGTGCCAGCAGTTTATCGGACAGGGTGGCCACCTACTCTGGAAACACCATATATTTT. This encodes CASSLSDRVATYSGNTIYF.

The rearrangement uses TRBV28 and TRBJ1-2; D not resolved. The CDR3 is 10 amino acids. The germline gives CDR1 MDHEN, CDR2 SYDVKM. V lost 10 bases and J 1 base, leaving 4 bases between the germline ends. CDR3 sequence: CATLNYGYTF. The CDR3 coding sequence is TGTGCCACTCTTAACTATGGCTACACCTTC.

The V and J genes are TRBV12-5 and TRBJ2-1; D gene unclear. V gave up 3 bases and J gave up 4 bases, with 7 bases separating them. Germline V lookup: CDR1 LGHNT, CDR2 FRNRAP. The CDR3 runs to 13 residues. DNA of the CDR3: TGTGCTAGTGGTTTCGCGTCATACAATGAGCAGTTCTTC. Protein sequence: CASGFASYNEQFF. Full variable domain (rest looked up from reference TRBV12-5 and TRBJ2-1): DARVTQTPRHKVTEMGQEVTMRCQPILGHNTVFWYRQTMMQGLELLAYFRNRAPLDDSGMPKDRFSAEMPDATLATLKIQPSEPRDSAVYFCASGFASYNEQFFGPGTRLTVL.

V usage is TRBV18 and J usage is TRBJ2-7; D may be TRBD1 (6 bases). Trimming pared 1 base from V and 0 bases from J, leaving 13 bases between. The germline gives CDR1 KGHSH, CDR2 LQKENI. CDR3 length equals 16 residues. The CDR3 reads CASSPRETGSSYEQYF. The CDR3 DNA reads TGTGCCAGCTCACCACGGGAGACAGGCAGCTCCTACGAGCAGTACTTC.

This chain uses TRBV29-1 with TRBJ2-7; TRBD2 might be the D (6 bases). Germline V CDR1 and CDR2: SQVTM, ANQGSEA. CDR3 length: 11 amino acids. V lost 7 bases and J lost 3, with 10 bases in between. DNA of the CDR3: TGCAGCGCCGAGGGAGGCTACGAGCAGTACTTC. Protein product: CSAEGGYEQYF.

The chain joins TRBV19 to TRBJ1-1; 8 nucleotides align to TRBD1. Germline V gene data show CDR1 as LNHDA and CDR2 as SQIVND (reference sequence). The CDR3 is 14 residues long. Unmatched junction bases numbered 1, after V lost 1 base and J lost 3 bases. The CDR3 here is CASSIVDRDTEAFF. As DNA, the CDR3 is TGTGCCAGTAGTATAGTGGACAGGGACACTGAAGCTTTCTTT.

The gene calls are TRBV27 and TRBJ1-1; TRBD1 is a possible D gene (5 bases). This CDR3 has 13 residues. Trimming removed 7 bases at V and 0 bases at J, with 9 bases between. CDR1 is MNHEY, CDR2 SMNVEV, per germline (reference sequence). CDR3 bases: TGTGCCAGCAAGCAGGGCCTGAACACTGAAGCTTTCTTT. As protein: CASKQGLNTEAFF.

The chain employs TRBV5-1 and TRBJ2-1; 8 bases are shared with TRBD2. CDR1 and CDR2 from the germline V gene are SGHRS and YFSETQ. The trim removed 2 bases at V and 8 bases at J, leaving 6 bases unmatched. CDR3 length: 14 amino acids. As DNA, the CDR3 is TGCGCCAGCAGCTTAGCGGGAGAGGTGGATGAGCAGTTCTTC. It encodes CASSLAGEVDEQFF.

For the CDR3, the DNA is TGTGCCAGCAGCGCGGGGGAGGGGGGGCCCACAGATACGCAGTATTTT. The encoded protein is CASSAGEGGPTDTQYF. The chain has TRBV9 and TRBJ2-3, with D possibly matching TRBD2 (7 bases). The CDR3 has 16 residues. The V gene's germline CDR1 is SGDLS and CDR2 YYNGEE. Between the trimmed V and J ends, which lost 3 bases and 2 bases, there was a span of 16 bases.

The chain uses TRBV11-3 and TRBJ2-5, with 7 bases lining up with TRBD1. This CDR3 comprises 13 residues. Germline-derived CDR1 and CDR2 are SGHNT and YENEEA. V was clipped by 4 bases and J by 2 bases; unmatched bases: 1. This CDR3 reads CASSYRGQETQYF. CDR3 in DNA: TGTGCCAGCAGCTACAGGGGTCAAGAGACCCAGTACTTC.

The V gene is TRBV27, the J gene TRBJ1-4, with a weak D call TRBD1 (5 bases). The CDR3 sequence is 13 residues long. Germline V gene lookup returns CDR1 MNHEY and CDR2 SMNVEV (reference sequence). V was shortened by 7 bases and J by 8 bases, with 14 bases between the two germline ends. The CDR3 here is CASKGLGFEKLFF. DNA of the CDR3: TGTGCCAGCAAGGGGCTTGGGTTCGAAAAACTGTTTTTT.